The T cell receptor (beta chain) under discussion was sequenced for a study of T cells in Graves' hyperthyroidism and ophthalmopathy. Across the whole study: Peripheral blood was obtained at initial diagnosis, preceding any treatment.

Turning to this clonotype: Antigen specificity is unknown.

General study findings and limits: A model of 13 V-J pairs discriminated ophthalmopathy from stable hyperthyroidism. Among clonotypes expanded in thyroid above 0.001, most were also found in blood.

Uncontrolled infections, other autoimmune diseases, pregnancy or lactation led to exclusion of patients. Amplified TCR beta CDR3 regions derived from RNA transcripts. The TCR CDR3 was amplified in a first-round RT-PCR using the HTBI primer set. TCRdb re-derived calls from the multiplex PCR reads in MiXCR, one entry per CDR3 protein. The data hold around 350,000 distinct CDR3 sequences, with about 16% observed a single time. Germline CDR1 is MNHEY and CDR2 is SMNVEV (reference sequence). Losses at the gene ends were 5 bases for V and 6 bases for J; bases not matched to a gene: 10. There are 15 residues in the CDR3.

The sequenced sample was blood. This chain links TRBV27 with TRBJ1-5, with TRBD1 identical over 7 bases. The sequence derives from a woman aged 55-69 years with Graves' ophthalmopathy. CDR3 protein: CASSILTGDSQPQHF. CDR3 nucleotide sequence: TGTGCCAGCAGTATCCTAACAGGGGACAGTCAGCCCCAGCATTTT.